The 23 T cell receptor beta chains below come from one sample, sequenced in a study of cytomegalovirus exposure and HLA in healthy donors. Libraries were prepared by immunoSEQ multiplex PCR; TCRdb keeps only in-frame clonotypes and omits some of them. Among 250,000 to 350,000 clones listed, 86% were seen once. Sequenced material: PBMCs. The receptors shown here come from a young woman in good health and CMV-seronegative.

The J gene is TRBJ2-7, the V gene TRBV14, with TRBD1 as a possible D gene (5 bases). The length of the CDR3 is 16 residues. Trimming took off 0 bases at V and 3 bases at J, with 15 bases between the two ends. Germline CDR1 is SGHDN and CDR2 is FVKESK. The CDR3 sequence is CASSQEKLDSFYEQYF. For the CDR3, the DNA is TGTGCCAGCAGCCAAGAGAAACTCGACAGTTTCTACGAGCAGTACTTC.

The chain joins TRBV13 to TRBJ2-7; TRBD2 matches at 11 bases. The CDR3 is 14 residues long. V gave up 4 bases and J gave up 5 bases; unmatched junction bases: 4. The V gene's germline CDR1 is PRHDT and CDR2 FYEKMQ (reference sequence). In DNA, the CDR3 is TGTGCCAGCAGCTACGTAGCGGGAGGGAACGAGCAGTACTTC. Translating gives CASSYVAGGNEQYF.

The chain carries TRBV7-6 and TRBJ2-5; TRBD2 aligns across 9 bases. V gave up 3 bases and J gave up 4 bases; unmatched junction bases: 3. Per germline, CDR1 SGHVS and CDR2 FNYEAQ. The CDR3 runs 14 residues. This CDR3 is CASSFAGGLETQYF. The CDR3 DNA reads TGTGCCAGCAGCTTTGCGGGAGGGCTAGAGACCCAGTACTTC.

The chain employs TRBV7-9 and TRBJ1-5, with a weak D call TRBD1 (6 bases). The CDR3 sequence is 16 residues long. Germline lookup yields CDR1 SEHNR and CDR2 FQNEAQ (reference sequence). V lost 0 bases, J lost 6 bases, and 15 bases lay in between. The CDR3 coding sequence is TGTGCCAGCAGCTTAGCGGTCTCAGGGGAAGGTCAGCCCCAGCATTTT. It yields the protein CASSLAVSGEGQPQHF.

This chain joins TRBV29-1 and TRBJ2-1; 8 positions match TRBD1. The germline V gene encodes CDR1 SQVTM and CDR2 ANQGSEA. V trimming: 7 bases; J trimming: 1 base; junction bases outside the gene matches: 6. This CDR3 has 14 amino acids. The CDR3 loop is CSADRDFSYNEQFF. CDR3 in DNA: TGCAGCGCGGACAGGGACTTTTCCTACAATGAGCAGTTCTTC.

The rearrangement links TRBV25-1 to TRBJ2-3; D call uncertain. The CDR3 length is 14 residues. V was clipped by 2 bases and J by 2 bases, with 8 bases between them. Per germline, CDR1 MGHDK and CDR2 SYGVNS. The CDR3 DNA reads TGTGCCAGCAGTGAACGTGGCCTCACAGATACGCAGTATTTT. Its translation is CASSERGLTDTQYF.

This clone was counted a single time. This chain uses TRBV27 with TRBJ2-1; 9 bases match TRBD2. Trimming at V came to 3 bases and at J to 9 bases, leaving 9 bases not matched to a gene. In germline, CDR1 is MNHEY, CDR2 SMNVEV (reference sequence). The CDR3 spans 15 residues. CDR3 residues: CASSLIAGEVSEQFF. CDR3 DNA: TGTGCCAGCAGTTTGATAGCGGGAGAAGTCAGTGAGCAGTTCTTC.

V gene TRBV6-5 combines with J gene TRBJ2-7; D is possibly TRBD1 (5 bases). Germline loops: CDR1 MNHEY, CDR2 SVGAGI. Trimming removed 5 bases from V and 0 bases from J, with 14 bases in between. The CDR3 has 15 amino acids. CDR3 protein: CASSVQGASSYEQYF. DNA of the CDR3: TGTGCCAGCAGTGTCCAGGGCGCCAGCTCCTACGAGCAGTACTTC.

The rearrangement uses TRBV6-6 and TRBJ1-5, with 7 nucleotides matching TRBD1. V was pared by 4 bases and J by 4 bases, with 4 bases of the junction left unmatched. The CDR3 is made up of 14 amino acids. The germline V gene encodes CDR1 MNHNY and CDR2 SVGAGI (reference sequence). The CDR3: CASSSIQGNQPQHF. DNA for the CDR3: TGTGCCAGCAGTTCTATACAGGGGAATCAGCCCCAGCATTTT.

The gene calls are TRBV4-1 and TRBJ2-3, with 8 bases lining up with TRBD1. The CDR3 has 15 amino acids. Germline CDR1 MGHRA, CDR2 YSYEKL. Unmatched junction bases numbered 2, after V lost 1 base and J lost 2 bases. The CDR3 DNA sequence: TGCGCCAGCAGCCAAGCAGGGGGCTACACAGATACGCAGTATTTT. Its translation is CASSQAGGYTDTQYF.

The chain joins TRBV11-1 to TRBJ2-5; 9 bases are a match to TRBD2. The CDR3 runs to 15 residues. Germline trimming cut 8 bases from V and 1 base from J; bases unmatched to any gene: 8. Germline V CDR1 and CDR2: SGHAT, FQDESV (reference sequence). CDR3 coding DNA: TGTGCCAGCGGGTCGACTAGCGGACCCCAAGAGACCCAGTACTTC. Translating it yields CASGSTSGPQETQYF.

Only one count was recorded for this clone. Other DNA sequences in this sample translate to the same CDR3. The genes are TRBV9 and TRBJ2-7; D perhaps matches TRBD1 (5 bases). Germline V gene data show CDR1 as SGDLS and CDR2 as YYNGEE. There are 14 residues in the CDR3. V lost 2 bases and J 0 bases, leaving 9 bases between the germline ends. The DNA for the CDR3 is TGTGCCAGCAGCGTCCAGGGAACCTCCTACGAGCAGTACTTC. Translating gives CASSVQGTSYEQYF. The complete variable domain, with remaining parts taken from reference TRBV9 and TRBJ2-7, reads DSGVTQTPKHLITATGQRVTLRCSPRSGDLSVYWYQQSLDQGLQFLIQYYNGEERAKGNILERFSAQQFPDLHSELNLSSLELGDSALYFCASSVQGTSYEQYFGPGTRLTVT.

This chain joins TRBV2 and TRBJ2-1, with 11 positions matching TRBD2. CDR3 length equals 16 residues. Looked up from germline, CDR1 is SNHLY and CDR2 is FYNNEI. The V and J ends lost 1 base and 5 bases, in that order; junction bases with no gene match: 4. CDR3 nucleotides: TGTGCCAGCAGTGAAGTGGGGACTAGCGGAAACAATGAGCAGTTCTTC. It yields the protein CASSEVGTSGNNEQFF.

The chain employs TRBV5-4 and TRBJ2-7, with D perhaps matching TRBD2 (6 bases). The germline V gene has CDR1 SGHNT and CDR2 YYREEE (reference sequence). The CDR3 loop spans 15 amino acids. Trimming shortened V by 0 bases and J by 0 bases, and 10 bases separated the two germline ends. The DNA of the CDR3 is TGTGCCAGCAGCTTGGATAGCGGAAGCTCCTACGAGCAGTACTTC. It translates to CASSLDSGSSYEQYF. Full variable domain (remainder filled in from reference TRBV5-4 and TRBJ2-7): ETGVTQSPTHLIKTRGQQVTLRCSSQSGHNTVSWYQQALGQGPQFIFQYYREEENGRGNFPPRFSGLQFPNYSSELNVNALELDDSALYLCASSLDSGSSYEQYFGPGTRLTVT.

This chain connects TRBV18 to TRBJ2-7, with D possibly being TRBD1 (6 bases). V lost 3 bases and J lost 5, with 17 bases in between. The CDR3 sequence is 15 residues long. Germline V lookup: CDR1 KGHSH, CDR2 LQKENI. DNA for the CDR3: TGTGCCAGCTCACCCAATGAAGGGGGTATCGACGAGCAGTACTTC. Its translation is CASSPNEGGIDEQYF.

The chain combines TRBV7-2 with TRBJ2-1, with D perhaps TRBD2 (6 bases). V lost 5 bases and J lost 8, with 19 bases in between. From germline, CDR1 is SGHTA and CDR2 FQGNSA. The CDR3 contains 15 residues. CDR3 sequence: CASSTGLSGTDEQFF. CDR3 in DNA: TGTGCCAGCAGCACGGGACTTTCGGGGACCGATGAGCAGTTCTTC.

The V gene is TRBV9, the J gene TRBJ2-1; D is undetermined. This CDR3 contains 15 residues. CDR1 and CDR2 (germline): SGDLS, YYNGEE. V was pared by 0 bases and J by 3 bases, with 10 bases between. Here the CDR3 reads CASSVELADYNEQFF. In nucleotides, the CDR3 is TGTGCCAGCAGCGTAGAATTAGCTGACTACAATGAGCAGTTCTTC.

This rearrangement joins TRBV5-6 to TRBJ1-2; 8 nucleotides match TRBD1. The V and J ends lost 4 bases and 8 bases, in that order; junction bases with no gene match: 10. Looked up from germline, CDR1 is SGHDT and CDR2 is YYEEEE. This CDR3 has 14 amino acids. The CDR3 loop is CASSRGQGLGGYTF. The CDR3 coding sequence is TGTGCCAGCAGCCGCGGACAGGGATTGGGGGGCTACACCTTC.

The rearrangement uses TRBV15 and TRBJ1-2; 11 bases are shared with TRBD1. The V segment lost 9 bases and the J segment 3 bases; nucleotides outside the gene matches: 9. Germline V CDR1 and CDR2: LNHNV, YYDKDF (reference sequence). The CDR3 spans 15 residues. The CDR3 reads CATGSRTGGDYGYTF. The CDR3 DNA follows: TGTGCCACTGGATCGCGGACAGGGGGCGACTATGGCTACACCTTC.

This chain uses TRBV2 with TRBJ2-2; D gene ambiguous. The CDR3 is made up of 14 amino acids. CDR1 SNHLY and CDR2 FYNNEI come from the germline V gene. Trimming left V 4 bases short and J 3 bases short, with 9 bases between. The CDR3 here is CASSADTYTGELFF. CDR3 DNA sequence: TGTGCCAGCAGTGCTGACACGTACACCGGGGAGCTGTTTTTT.

This rearrangement joins TRBV27 to TRBJ2-1, with a weak D call TRBD2 (6 bases). Trimming removed 8 bases from V and 6 bases from J, with 20 bases in between. The CDR3 spans 15 residues. Looked up from germline, CDR1 is MNHEY and CDR2 is SMNVEV (reference sequence). CDR3: CASAKGGNGLNEQFF. The CDR3, as DNA: TGTGCCAGCGCCAAGGGCGGGAACGGCCTCAATGAGCAGTTCTTC.

The chain carries TRBV30 and TRBJ2-7; maybe TRBD2 (6 bases). The CDR3 covers 14 residues. With 1 base removed from V and 0 bases from J, the gap between germline ends came to 10 bases. Germline V lookup: CDR1 GTSNPN, CDR2 SVGIG (reference sequence). The CDR3: CAWSAGLGSYEQYF. CDR3 nucleotide sequence: TGTGCCTGGAGTGCGGGACTGGGCTCCTACGAGCAGTACTTC.

The chain recombines TRBV6-5 with TRBJ2-4; 7 nucleotides agree with TRBD1. Germline CDR1 is MNHEY and CDR2 is SVGAGI. The CDR3 covers 15 residues. With 2 bases clipped from V and 6 bases from J, the junction kept 7 bases outside the gene matches. CDR3 DNA: TGTGCCAGCAGTTACCGCCAGGGGGTTGGAAACATTCAGTACTTC. Its translation is CASSYRQGVGNIQYF.